This T cell receptor beta chain was sequenced for a study of cytomegalovirus exposure and HLA in healthy donors. The study's findings and limits: Investigators reported 150 to 200 TCR beta chains as tied to cytomegalovirus.

The repertoire was sequenced with immunoSEQ multiplex PCR; TCRdb's copy has only in-frame clones and lacks some. The table records 220,000 or so clones, about nine tenths of them present only once. The donors formed part of the approximately 120-subject validation cohort, distinct from the roughly 660-subject first cohort. On this clone: Its antigen remains unidentified.

The V gene's germline CDR1 is MNHEY and CDR2 SMNVEV (reference sequence). Trimming took off 1 base at V and 0 bases at J, with 15 bases between the two ends. The CDR3 loop spans 18 amino acids. This chain joins TRBV27 and TRBJ2-2, with a tentative D call TRBD2 (5 bases). The TCR was taken from a woman younger than 35 in good health and CMV-seronegative. The material sequenced was PBMCs. For the CDR3, the DNA is TGTGCCAGCAGTTTATATGTTGGGCAGCGGACGAACACCGGGGAGCTGTTTTTT. This translates into CASSLYVGQRTNTGELFF.